One sample yielded the 19 T cell receptor beta chains listed below, sequenced in a study of blood T cell repertoires in COVID-19. Libraries were prepared by immunoSEQ multiplex PCR; TCRdb keeps only in-frame clonotypes and omits some of them. The sample lists 200,000 to 250,000 clones; more than 75% were seen once. Sequenced input: peripheral blood. The receptor source for this set is an older man with acute or convalescent COVID-19.

The rearrangement uses TRBV19 and TRBJ2-6, with 11 nucleotides matching TRBD1. The trim removed 8 bases at V and 0 bases at J, leaving 6 bases unmatched. The germline V gene encodes CDR1 LNHDA and CDR2 SQIVND (reference sequence). The CDR3 runs to 17 residues. In nucleotides, the CDR3 is TGTGCCAGTGGCTTAGGACAGGGGGCCTCTGGGGCCAACGTCCTGACTTTC. Amino acids: CASGLGQGASGANVLTF.

The chain employs TRBV7-6 and TRBJ2-1; 8 bases align to TRBD2. The CDR3 contains 15 residues. The J segment lost 10 bases and the V segment lost 4 bases, leaving 12 bases of the junction unmatched. The germline V gene encodes CDR1 SGHVS and CDR2 FNYEAQ. In DNA, the CDR3 is TGTGCCAGCAGCTGGATAGCGGCGGGAGGTGGGGAGCAGTTCTTC. Amino acids: CASSWIAAGGGEQFF. The variable domain in full, with the rest retrieved from reference TRBV7-6 and TRBJ2-1, is GAGVSQSPRYKVTKRGQDVALRCDPISGHVSLYWYRQALGQGPEFLTYFNYEAQQDKSGLPNDRFSAERPEGSISTLTIQRTEQRDSAMYRCASSWIAAGGGEQFFGPGTRLTVL.

This chain connects TRBV5-1 to TRBJ2-7; 11 bases are a match to TRBD2. Trimming took 4 bases from V and 6 from J; bases not matched to a gene: 9. CDR3 length: 15 residues. Germline-derived CDR1 and CDR2 are SGHRS and YFSETQ. CDR3 residues: CASSVTSGAPSEQYF. CDR3 in DNA: TGCGCCAGCAGCGTGACTAGCGGGGCCCCCTCCGAGCAGTACTTC.

The genes are TRBV29-1 and TRBJ2-2, with 9 positions matching TRBD2. V gave up 5 bases and J gave up 4 bases; unmatched junction bases: 11. CDR1 is SQVTM, CDR2 ANQGSEA, per germline. The CDR3 is made up of 16 amino acids. The CDR3, as DNA: TGCAGCGTTTCCAACGTCCTAGCGGGAACCACCGGGGAGCTGTTTTTT. This codes for CSVSNVLAGTTGELFF.

This rearrangement joins TRBV3-1 (or the pseudogene TRBV3-2) to TRBJ2-2; D unclear. Trimming removed 1 base at V and 6 bases at J, with 9 bases between. Per germline, CDR1 LGHDT and CDR2 YNNKEL (reference sequence). The CDR3 consists of 14 residues. The CDR3 loop reads CASSQGIGAGELFF. The DNA of the CDR3 is TGTGCCAGCAGCCAAGGGATTGGAGCCGGGGAGCTGTTTTTT.

There are a few counts of this clone. The genes are TRBV24-1 and TRBJ1-5, with unresolved D. The CDR3 is made up of 14 amino acids. Germline CDR1 KGHDR, CDR2 SFDVKD. The V and J ends lost 10 bases and 4 bases respectively, with 16 bases between them. The DNA of the CDR3 is TGTGCCACAAGTAGGGCGGGCGGAAATCAGCCCCAGCATTTT. It encodes CATSRAGGNQPQHF.

This chain uses TRBV5-4 with TRBJ1-2; TRBD1 aligns across 9 bases. From germline, CDR1 is SGHNT and CDR2 YYREEE (reference sequence). V lost 3 bases and J lost 8; bases outside the gene matches: 2. The length of the CDR3 is 12 residues. The CDR3 DNA reads as TGTGCCAGCAGCTCGGACAGGGGCGGCTACACCTTC. Encoded protein: CASSSDRGGYTF.

V usage is TRBV6-1 and J usage is TRBJ2-4; D is perhaps TRBD1 (5 bases). V was trimmed by 1 base and J by 4 bases, leaving 5 bases between them. The CDR3 is 13 residues long. Germline loops: CDR1 MNHNS, CDR2 SASEGT. The CDR3 spells CASSEDRKNIQYF. The CDR3 DNA reads as TGTGCCAGCAGTGAAGACAGGAAAAACATTCAGTACTTC.

The chain uses TRBV7-9 and TRBJ1-2; no clear D gene. V was pared by 0 bases and J by 8 bases, with 10 bases between. The length of the CDR3 is 13 residues. CDR1 and CDR2 from the germline V gene are SEHNR and FQNEAQ (reference sequence). CDR3 protein: CASSLAGSGGYTF. CDR3 DNA: TGTGCCAGCAGCTTAGCAGGGAGTGGAGGCTACACCTTC.

As to this clone: Other DNA sequences in this specimen translate into the identical CDR3. This chain joins TRBV4-1 and TRBJ2-5; the match to TRBD2 covers 15 bases. V shed 4 bases, J shed 5 bases, and the junction held 2 bases outside the gene matches. The V gene's germline CDR1 is MGHRA and CDR2 YSYEKL. The CDR3 extends over 15 amino acids. CDR3 region: CASSPGTSGRETQYF. For the CDR3, the DNA is TGCGCCAGCAGCCCTGGGACTAGCGGGAGGGAGACCCAGTACTTC.

This chain uses TRBV2 with TRBJ1-5; tentative D call: TRBD1 (6 bases). The CDR3 contains 16 residues. Trimming pared 6 bases from V and 0 bases from J, leaving 15 bases between. CDR1 SNHLY and CDR2 FYNNEI come from the germline V gene. The CDR3 loop is CASRKDSSYSNQPQHF. The CDR3 DNA reads TGTGCCAGCAGGAAGGACAGTAGCTATAGCAATCAGCCCCAGCATTTT.

The CDR3 nucleotides read TGTGCCTGGAGTTATGGACAGGGGACAGATACGCAGTATTTT. Protein: CAWSYGQGTDTQYF. This chain uses TRBV30 with TRBJ2-3; 9 nucleotides match TRBD1. Germline V gene data show CDR1 as GTSNPN and CDR2 as SVGIG (reference sequence). Trimming took 2 bases from V and 3 from J; bases not matched to a gene: 3. The CDR3 covers 14 residues.

The chain couples TRBV6-5 to TRBJ2-2; D is undetermined. V lost 0 bases to trimming and J lost 6 bases, with 5 bases between them. Germline CDR1 is MNHEY and CDR2 is SVGAGI. The CDR3 has 13 amino acids. The CDR3 spells CASSYSLSGELFF. DNA for the CDR3: TGTGCCAGCAGTTACTCCCTTTCCGGGGAGCTGTTTTTT.

The rearrangement uses TRBV7-2 and TRBJ2-5; D is perhaps TRBD2 (6 bases). The V gene lost 2 bases and the J gene lost 2 bases, with 9 bases spanning the gap. The CDR3 loop spans 14 amino acids. Germline-derived CDR1 and CDR2 are SGHTA and FQGNSA. CDR3 in DNA: TGTGCCAGCAGCTTATCAGGGAGGCAAGAGACCCAGTACTTC. Amino acids: CASSLSGRQETQYF.

The genes are TRBV5-1 and TRBJ1-5, with D hard to call. The CDR3 length is 14 residues. Deletions cut 4 bases from V and 2 bases from J, with 10 bases between. The germline CDR1 and CDR2 sequences are SGHRS and YFSETQ. CDR3 sequence (DNA): TGCGCCAGCAGCCCTGGGGAGGGCAATCAGCCCCAGCATTTT. Translated, it gives CASSPGEGNQPQHF.

This clone came up a few times. V and J are TRBV15 and TRBJ2-1; D possibly corresponds to TRBD1 (5 bases). The ends were cut back, 3 bases at V and 5 bases at J, with 8 bases in the middle. The CDR3 is made up of 13 amino acids. The germline V gene encodes CDR1 LNHNV and CDR2 YYDKDF (reference sequence). CDR3 sequence reads: CATSRDINNEQFF. The CDR3 DNA is TGTGCCACCAGCAGGGACATTAACAATGAGCAGTTCTTC.

CDR3 DNA: TGTGCCAGCAGCCAAGTAAGCAGGGTCTCTGGAAACACCATATATTTT. Protein product: CASSQVSRVSGNTIYF. The chain uses TRBV14 and TRBJ1-3; the D gene is possibly TRBD1 (5 bases). V dropped 1 base and J dropped 0 bases, with 10 bases sitting between them. CDR3 length: 16 amino acids. Germline V gene lookup returns CDR1 SGHDN and CDR2 FVKESK.

The chain couples TRBV6-5 to TRBJ1-5; tentative D call: TRBD1 (5 bases). V lost 0 bases, J lost 6 bases, and 12 bases lay in between. Germline CDR1 and CDR2: MNHEY and SVGAGI. The length of the CDR3 is 15 residues. The CDR3 nucleotides are TGTGCCAGCAGTTACTCACAGGCCACCACTCAGCCCCAGCATTTT. Its translation is CASSYSQATTQPQHF.

The rearrangement uses TRBV4-1 and TRBJ2-7, with TRBD2 matching over 11 bases. Germline CDR1 and CDR2: MGHRA and YSYEKL. The junction had 6 bases not matched to a gene; V was cut back by 5 bases and J by 3 bases. The CDR3 covers 15 residues. The CDR3 is CASSTSSGRDYEQYF. The CDR3 DNA reads as TGCGCCAGCAGCACAAGTAGCGGGAGGGACTACGAGCAGTACTTC.